One sample yielded the 17 T cell receptor beta chains listed below, sequenced in a study of cytomegalovirus exposure and HLA in healthy donors. Vbeta (60) and Jbeta (13) primers were used in the PCR. Data came from immunoSEQ multiplex PCR; TCRdb stores just in-frame clones and leaves some out. This sample yields approximately 110,000 clones, of which 65% to 80% are seen a single time; 4.8% belongs to the top ten. The sequenced material came from PBMCs. The origin of the receptors is a man younger than 45 in good health and CMV-seropositive.

The chain combines TRBV4-3 with TRBJ1-4; TRBD1 might be the D (5 bases). V gave up 1 base and J gave up 11 bases, with 26 bases separating them. Per the germline V gene, CDR1 is LGHNA and CDR2 is YSLEER. This CDR3 has 18 residues. The CDR3 DNA reads TGCGCCAGCAGCCAAGGCCCCGGGACTGGGCAGGAGACCGAGAAACTGTTTTTT. Its translation: CASSQGPGTGQETEKLFF.

V usage is TRBV28 and J usage is TRBJ2-6, with D perhaps matching TRBD2 (6 bases). Trimming removed 2 bases from V and 2 bases from J, with 10 bases in between. Germline-derived CDR1 and CDR2 are MDHEN and SYDVKM. The CDR3 has 16 amino acids. DNA of the CDR3: TGTGCCAGCAGTTTACGGTGGGGGGCTGGGGCCAACGTCCTGACTTTC. Its translation is CASSLRWGAGANVLTF.

This clone appeared a single time. The chain recombines TRBV7-6 with TRBJ2-2, with D unclear. This CDR3 has 14 amino acids. The germline CDR1 and CDR2 sequences are SGHVS and FNYEAQ. Trimming shortened V by 5 bases and J by 5 bases, and 12 bases separated the two germline ends. The DNA of the CDR3 is TGTGCCAGCAGCACGCGACTGGTGACCGGGGAGCTGTTTTTT. It codes for CASSTRLVTGELFF.

The chain uses TRBV19 and TRBJ2-5, with D perhaps TRBD1 (6 bases). V lost 5 bases to trimming and J lost 2 bases, with 9 bases between them. The germline V gene has CDR1 LNHDA and CDR2 SQIVND (reference sequence). This CDR3 region has 13 residues. The CDR3 bases are TGTGCCAGTAGTCGTGACAGGCAAGAGACCCAGTACTTC. This sequence encodes CASSRDRQETQYF.

The CDR3 loop is CASSLGRRDNEQFF. The CDR3 coding sequence is TGTGCCAGCAGCTTAGGTCGGAGGGACAATGAGCAGTTCTTC. The rearrangement joins TRBV7-7 to TRBJ2-1, with a weak D call TRBD2 (6 bases). The CDR3 runs 14 residues. Germline V gives CDR1 SSHAT, CDR2 FNYEAQ (reference sequence). V was cut by 1 base and J by 5 bases, with 9 bases left in between.

The rearrangement joins TRBV27 to TRBJ2-1; the match to TRBD1 covers 8 bases. The CDR3 loop spans 14 amino acids. J gave up 8 bases and V 4 bases, and 7 bases lay outside the gene matches. Looked up from germline, CDR1 is MNHEY and CDR2 is SMNVEV (reference sequence). For the CDR3, the DNA is TGTGCCAGCAGTTCACAGACAGGGGACGATGAGCAGTTCTTC. This sequence encodes CASSSQTGDDEQFF.

This clone was picked up one time. The V call is TRBV4-2, the J call TRBJ1-1; D is unclear. From germline, CDR1 is LGHNA and CDR2 YNFKEQ. This CDR3 is 15 amino acids long. V was shortened by 3 bases and J by 4 bases, with 15 bases between the two germline ends. The CDR3 coding sequence is TGTGCCAGCAGCCACCTTGCGGGTGGAGGCACTGAAGCTTTCTTT. Its translation is CASSHLAGGGTEAFF.

The V gene is TRBV29-1, the J gene TRBJ2-1, with 10 bases identical to TRBD2. The ends lost 3 bases at V and 6 bases at J; junction bases unmatched: 5. The CDR3 is 14 amino acids. From germline, CDR1 is SQVTM and CDR2 ANQGSEA. The CDR3 here is CSVEGTSGVNEQFF. CDR3 in DNA: TGCAGCGTTGAGGGAACTAGCGGGGTCAATGAGCAGTTCTTC.

The rearrangement joins TRBV19 to TRBJ2-5; 7 bases map to TRBD2. Germline loops: CDR1 LNHDA, CDR2 SQIVND (reference sequence). The CDR3 has 16 residues. V was clipped by 5 bases and J by 1 base; unmatched bases: 10. As DNA, the CDR3 is TGTGCCAGTAGTCCCAGTCTAGCGGCTACCCAAGAGACCCAGTACTTC. It codes for CASSPSLAATQETQYF.

The rearrangement links TRBV2 to TRBJ2-7; the match to TRBD2 covers 13 bases. V lost 5 bases to trimming and J lost 7 bases; unmatched junction nucleotides: 8. Germline V lookup: CDR1 SNHLY, CDR2 FYNNEI. The CDR3 runs 15 residues. DNA for the CDR3: TGTGCCAGCAGTCCCAGACTAGCGGGGGGCTGGGAGCAGTACTTC. Amino acid sequence: CASSPRLAGGWEQYF.

J is TRBJ2-1 and V is TRBV18, with TRBD2 identical over 9 bases. Germline V lookup: CDR1 KGHSH, CDR2 LQKENI. The V segment lost 0 bases and the J segment 8 bases; nucleotides outside the gene matches: 5. There are 15 residues in the CDR3. CDR3 bases: TGTGCCAGCTCACCACCGTCGCGGGGGGGCGATGAGCAGTTCTTC. This sequence encodes CASSPPSRGGDEQFF.

The CDR3 bases are TGTGCCAGCAGCGAGACTAGCGGGGCGGGCGGGGAGCTGTTTTTT. It translates to CASSETSGAGGELFF. This rearrangement joins TRBV2 to TRBJ2-2; 11 nucleotides match TRBD2. V was clipped by 6 bases and J by 7 bases; unmatched bases: 7. The germline CDR1 and CDR2 sequences are SNHLY and FYNNEI. The CDR3 loop spans 15 amino acids.

The chain is built from TRBV5-6 and TRBJ1-1; D is ambiguous. Germline values: CDR1 SGHDT, CDR2 YYEEEE. Trimming removed 4 bases from V and 0 bases from J, with 10 bases in between. There are 14 residues in the CDR3. The CDR3 sequence is CASSPGIVNTEAFF. The CDR3 DNA reads TGTGCCAGCAGCCCGGGGATAGTGAACACTGAAGCTTTCTTT.

The chain recombines TRBV18 with TRBJ2-2; 8 nucleotides match TRBD2. The CDR3 sequence is 18 residues long. Germline V CDR1 and CDR2: KGHSH, LQKENI. The J segment lost 1 base and the V segment lost 6 bases, leaving 13 bases of the junction unmatched. The CDR3 is CASSLFRLASLNTGELFF. CDR3 nucleotide sequence: TGTGCCAGCTCCCTCTTCAGACTAGCGAGCTTGAACACCGGGGAGCTGTTTTTT.

The chain couples TRBV2 to TRBJ2-5, with TRBD2 identical over 13 bases. Trimming removed 6 bases from V and 2 bases from J; junction bases left unmatched: 6. Germline values: CDR1 SNHLY, CDR2 FYNNEI. CDR3 size: 16 residues. CDR3 residues: CASRLAGGPLQETQYF. The CDR3 DNA sequence: TGTGCCAGCAGACTAGCGGGGGGGCCGCTACAAGAGACCCAGTACTTC.

This clone was picked up a small number of times. The chain joins TRBV10-3 to TRBJ2-3; 9 positions match TRBD2. The ends lost 6 bases at V and 0 bases at J; junction bases unmatched: 4. The CDR3 is made up of 15 amino acids. Germline loops: CDR1 ENHRY, CDR2 SYGVKD. CDR3 nucleotide sequence: TGTGCCATCAGCTTAAGCGGGGGGAGCACAGATACGCAGTATTTT. Translating gives CAISLSGGSTDTQYF.

The chain carries TRBV27 and TRBJ1-1, with D tentatively TRBD1 (5 bases). Deletions cut 0 bases from V and 0 bases from J, with 14 bases between. Germline V gene data show CDR1 as MNHEY and CDR2 as SMNVEV (reference sequence). The CDR3 length is 17 residues. For the CDR3, the DNA is TGTGCCAGCAGTTTATCTCTCGCTGGGGCATTGAACACTGAAGCTTTCTTT. Translated: CASSLSLAGALNTEAFF.